This TCR beta chain was found in a study of T cell responses to AZD1222 COVID-19 vaccine. Findings of the study overall: Spike-specific TCR depth and breadth grew after two AZD1222 doses.

V was pared by 5 bases and J by 3 bases, with 11 bases between. This CDR3 is built from 13 residues. CDR1 is ENHRY, CDR2 SYGVKD, per germline. Assay used: immunoSEQ multiplex PCR; TCRdb lists only in-frame clones, some missing. The data show about 120,000 clones, around nine tenths seen once. Remarks on this clone: Antigen specificity is unknown.

The sample was peripheral blood, taken on day 0 of AZD1222 vaccination. This chain connects TRBV10-3 to TRBJ2-7; D is tentatively TRBD1 or TRBD2 (5 bases each). The source is an adult in good health. The CDR3 loop reads CAISFGDDYEQYF. The CDR3 region has the DNA TGTGCCATCAGTTTCGGGGACGACTACGAGCAGTACTTC.